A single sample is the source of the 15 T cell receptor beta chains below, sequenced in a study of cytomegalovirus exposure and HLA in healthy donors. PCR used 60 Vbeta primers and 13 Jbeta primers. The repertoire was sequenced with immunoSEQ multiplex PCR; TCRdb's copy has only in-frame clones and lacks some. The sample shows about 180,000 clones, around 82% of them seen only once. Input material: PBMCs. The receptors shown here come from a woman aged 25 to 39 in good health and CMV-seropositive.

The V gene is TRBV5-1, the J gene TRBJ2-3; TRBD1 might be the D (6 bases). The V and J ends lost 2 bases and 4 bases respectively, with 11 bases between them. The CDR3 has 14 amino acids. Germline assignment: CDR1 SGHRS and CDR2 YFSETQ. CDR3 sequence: CASSFGQSADTQYF. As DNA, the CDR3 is TGCGCCAGCAGCTTTGGACAGTCTGCAGATACGCAGTATTTT.

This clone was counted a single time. The CDR3 DNA reads as TGTGCCAGCTCCTTGGGTGGGACAGGGTTTACTGAAGCTTTCTTT. This gives the protein CASSLGGTGFTEAFF. This chain links TRBV27 with TRBJ1-1, with 9 bases fitting TRBD1. CDR3 length: 15 residues. The V and J ends lost 8 bases and 5 bases, in that order; junction bases with no gene match: 12. Germline CDR1 and CDR2: MNHEY and SMNVEV (reference sequence).

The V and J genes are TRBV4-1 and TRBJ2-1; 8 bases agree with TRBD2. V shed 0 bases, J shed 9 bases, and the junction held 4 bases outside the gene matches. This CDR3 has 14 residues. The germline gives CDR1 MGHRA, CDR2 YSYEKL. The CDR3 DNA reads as TGCGCCAGCAGCCAAGAAGGGGCGGGGGGTGAGCAGTTCTTC. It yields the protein CASSQEGAGGEQFF.

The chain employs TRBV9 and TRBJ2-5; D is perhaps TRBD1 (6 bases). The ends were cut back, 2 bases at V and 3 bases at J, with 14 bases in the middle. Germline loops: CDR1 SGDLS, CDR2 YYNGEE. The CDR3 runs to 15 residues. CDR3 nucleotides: TGTGCCAGCAGCGTTAGTGCACAGGGAGAAGAGACCCAGTACTTC. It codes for CASSVSAQGEETQYF. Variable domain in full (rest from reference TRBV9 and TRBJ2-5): DSGVTQTPKHLITATGQRVTLRCSPRSGDLSVYWYQQSLDQGLQFLIQYYNGEERAKGNILERFSAQQFPDLHSELNLSSLELGDSALYFCASSVSAQGEETQYFGPGTRLLVL.

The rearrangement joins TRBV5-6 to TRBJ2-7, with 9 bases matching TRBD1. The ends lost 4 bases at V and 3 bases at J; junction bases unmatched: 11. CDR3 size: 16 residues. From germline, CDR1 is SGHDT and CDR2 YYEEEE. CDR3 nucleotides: TGTGCCAGCAGCGGAGTACCGGGACAGGGCAACTACGAGCAGTACTTC. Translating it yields CASSGVPGQGNYEQYF.

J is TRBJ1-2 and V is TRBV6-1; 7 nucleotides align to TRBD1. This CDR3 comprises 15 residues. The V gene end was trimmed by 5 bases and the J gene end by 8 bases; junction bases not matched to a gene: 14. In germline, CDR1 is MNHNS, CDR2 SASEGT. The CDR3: CASSTTTHTGEGYTF. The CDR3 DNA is TGTGCCAGCAGTACAACAACCCACACAGGGGAAGGCTACACCTTC.

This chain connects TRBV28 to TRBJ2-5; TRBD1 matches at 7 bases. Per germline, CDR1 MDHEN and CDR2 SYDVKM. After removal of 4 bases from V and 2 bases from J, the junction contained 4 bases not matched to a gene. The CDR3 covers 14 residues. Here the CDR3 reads CASSSTGVQETQYF. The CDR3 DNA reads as TGTGCCAGCAGTTCAACAGGGGTACAAGAGACCCAGTACTTC. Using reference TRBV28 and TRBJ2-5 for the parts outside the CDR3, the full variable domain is DVKVTQSSRYLVKRTGEKVFLECVQDMDHENMFWYRQDPGLGLRLIYFSYDVKMKEKGDIPEGYSVSREKKERFSLILESASTNQTSMYLCASSSTGVQETQYFGPGTRLLVL.

The chain's CDR3 is CASSFDRRDTGELFF. CDR3 bases: TGTGCCAGCAGTTTCGACAGGAGAGACACCGGGGAGCTGTTTTTT. The chain links TRBV27 to TRBJ2-2, with TRBD1 as a possible D gene (6 bases). Germline V CDR1 and CDR2: MNHEY, SMNVEV (reference sequence). Trimming shortened V by 3 bases and J by 3 bases, and 11 bases separated the two germline ends. CDR3 size: 15 residues.

This chain's CDR3 is CATSRSPRGAGNTIYF. The CDR3 DNA reads TGTGCCACCAGCAGATCCCCCCGGGGGGCTGGAAACACCATATATTTT. This chain connects TRBV15 to TRBJ1-3, with D tentatively TRBD1 (5 bases). Germline values: CDR1 LNHNV, CDR2 YYDKDF (reference sequence). The CDR3 totals 16 residues. Trimming left V 2 bases short and J 2 bases short, with 13 bases between.

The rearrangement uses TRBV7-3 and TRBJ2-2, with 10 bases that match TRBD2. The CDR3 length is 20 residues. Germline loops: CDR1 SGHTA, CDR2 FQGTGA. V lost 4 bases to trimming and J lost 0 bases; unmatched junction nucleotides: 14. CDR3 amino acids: CASSSYLPSLAGANTGELFF. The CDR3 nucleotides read TGTGCCAGCAGCTCCTACCTCCCCTCTCTAGCGGGGGCGAACACCGGGGAGCTGTTTTTT.

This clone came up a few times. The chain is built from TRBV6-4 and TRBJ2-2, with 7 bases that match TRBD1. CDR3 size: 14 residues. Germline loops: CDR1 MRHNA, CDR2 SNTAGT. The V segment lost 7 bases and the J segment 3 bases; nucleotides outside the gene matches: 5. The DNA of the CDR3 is TGTGCCAGCAAGGCAGGGGGTGACACCGGGGAGCTGTTTTTT. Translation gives CASKAGGDTGELFF.

The CDR3 protein is CASSFAGTGGNEQYF. CDR3 in DNA: TGTGCCAGCAGCTTCGCCGGGACAGGGGGCAACGAGCAGTACTTC. J is TRBJ2-7 and V is TRBV7-2, with TRBD1 matching 12 bases. Germline V lookup: CDR1 SGHTA, CDR2 FQGNSA. V shed 3 bases, J shed 5 bases, and the junction held 5 bases outside the gene matches. CDR3 length equals 15 residues. The full variable domain, rest sourced from reference TRBV7-2 and TRBJ2-7, is GAGVSQSPSNKVTEKGKDVELRCDPISGHTALYWYRQSLGQGLEFLIYFQGNSAPDKSGLPSDRFSAERTGGSVSTLTIQRTQQEDSAVYLCASSFAGTGGNEQYFGPGTRLTVT.

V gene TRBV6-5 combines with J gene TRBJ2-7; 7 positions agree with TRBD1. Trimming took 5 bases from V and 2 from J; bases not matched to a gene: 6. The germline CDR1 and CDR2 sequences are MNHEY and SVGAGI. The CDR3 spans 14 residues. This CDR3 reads CASSPRTGAYEQYF. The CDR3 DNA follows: TGTGCCAGCAGTCCCCGGACAGGCGCCTACGAGCAGTACTTC.

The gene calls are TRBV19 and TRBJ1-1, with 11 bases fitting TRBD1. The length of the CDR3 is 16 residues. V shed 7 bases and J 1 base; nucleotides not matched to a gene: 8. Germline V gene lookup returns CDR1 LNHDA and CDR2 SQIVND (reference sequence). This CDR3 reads CASTAGGQGENTEAFF. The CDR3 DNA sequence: TGTGCCAGTACTGCGGGGGGACAGGGGGAGAACACTGAAGCTTTCTTT.

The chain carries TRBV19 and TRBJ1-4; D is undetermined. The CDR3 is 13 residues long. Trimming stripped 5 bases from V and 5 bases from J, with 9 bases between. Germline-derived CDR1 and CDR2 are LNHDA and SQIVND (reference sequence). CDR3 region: CASSLVRNEKLFF. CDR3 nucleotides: TGTGCCAGTAGTCTGGTCAGAAATGAAAAACTGTTTTTT.